The clone carrying this T cell receptor (beta chain) has only one observation. Germline trimming cut 0 bases from V and 3 bases from J; bases unmatched to any gene: 6. The length of the CDR3 is 17 residues. Germline V lookup: CDR1 LGHNA, CDR2 YSLEER. Cohorts were determined from participant-reported clinical history. The entry originates in a study of blood T cell repertoires in COVID-19. Study-level background: COVID-19 samples collected from the United States, Italy and Spain covered acute and convalescent phases. Sources were T cells, B-cell-depleted T cells, or PBMCs; the material itself was cDNA or gDNA.

Assay: immunoSEQ multiplex PCR; the TCRdb copy retains only in-frame clones and omits some. The sample lists about 140,000 clones; roughly 80% were seen once. The sequencing input was PBMCs or T cells enriched from blood (not recorded which). The TCR originated in a middle-aged man with acute COVID-19. The chain uses TRBV4-3 and TRBJ2-2; 8 bases fit TRBD2. CDR3 protein: CASSQEPAGEYTGELFF. The CDR3 DNA sequence: TGCGCCAGCAGCCAAGAGCCAGCGGGAGAGTACACCGGGGAGCTGTTTTTT.